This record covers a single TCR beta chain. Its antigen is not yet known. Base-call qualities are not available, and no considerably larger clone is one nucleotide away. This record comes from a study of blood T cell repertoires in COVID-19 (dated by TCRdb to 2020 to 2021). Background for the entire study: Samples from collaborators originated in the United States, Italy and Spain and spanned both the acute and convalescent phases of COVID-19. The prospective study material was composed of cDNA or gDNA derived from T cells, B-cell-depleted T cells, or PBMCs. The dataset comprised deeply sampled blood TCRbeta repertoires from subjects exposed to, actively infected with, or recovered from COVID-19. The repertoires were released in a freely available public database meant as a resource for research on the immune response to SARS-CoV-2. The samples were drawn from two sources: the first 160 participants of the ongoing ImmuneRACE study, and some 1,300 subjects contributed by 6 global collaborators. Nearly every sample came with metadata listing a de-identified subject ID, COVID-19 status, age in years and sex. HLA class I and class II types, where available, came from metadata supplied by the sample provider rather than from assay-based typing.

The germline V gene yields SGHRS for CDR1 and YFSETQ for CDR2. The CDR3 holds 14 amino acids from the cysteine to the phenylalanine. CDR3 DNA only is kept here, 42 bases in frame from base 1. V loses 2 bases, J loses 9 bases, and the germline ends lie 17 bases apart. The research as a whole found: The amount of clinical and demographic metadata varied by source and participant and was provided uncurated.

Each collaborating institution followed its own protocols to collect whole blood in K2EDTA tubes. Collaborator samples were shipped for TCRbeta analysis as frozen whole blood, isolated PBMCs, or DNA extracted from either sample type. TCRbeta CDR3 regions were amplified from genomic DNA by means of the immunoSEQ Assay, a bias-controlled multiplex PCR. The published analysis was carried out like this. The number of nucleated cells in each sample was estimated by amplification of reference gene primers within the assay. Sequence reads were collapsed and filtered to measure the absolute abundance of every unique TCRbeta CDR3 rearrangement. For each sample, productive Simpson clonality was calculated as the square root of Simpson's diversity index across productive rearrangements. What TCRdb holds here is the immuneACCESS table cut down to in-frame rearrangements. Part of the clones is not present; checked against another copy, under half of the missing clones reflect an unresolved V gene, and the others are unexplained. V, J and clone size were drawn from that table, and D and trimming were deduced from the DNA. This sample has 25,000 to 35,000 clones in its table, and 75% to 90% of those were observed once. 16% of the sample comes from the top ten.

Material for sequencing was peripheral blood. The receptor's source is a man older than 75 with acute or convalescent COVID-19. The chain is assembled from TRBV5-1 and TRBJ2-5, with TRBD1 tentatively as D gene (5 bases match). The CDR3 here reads CASSFPTQGEAQYF. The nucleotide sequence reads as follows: TGCGCCAGCAGCTTCCCCACCCAGGGCGAGGCCCAGTACTTC.